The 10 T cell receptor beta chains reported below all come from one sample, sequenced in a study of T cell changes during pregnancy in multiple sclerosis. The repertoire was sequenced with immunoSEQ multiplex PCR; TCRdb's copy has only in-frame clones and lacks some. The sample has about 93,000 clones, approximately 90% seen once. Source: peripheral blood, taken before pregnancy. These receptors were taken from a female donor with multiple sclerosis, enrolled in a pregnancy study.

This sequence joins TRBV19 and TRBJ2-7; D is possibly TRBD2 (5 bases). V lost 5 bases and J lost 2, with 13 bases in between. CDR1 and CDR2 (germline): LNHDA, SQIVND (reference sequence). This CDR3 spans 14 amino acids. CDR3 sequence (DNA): TGTGCCAGTAGTGCTATAACGAGGGCCTACGAGCAGTACTTC. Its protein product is CASSAITRAYEQYF.

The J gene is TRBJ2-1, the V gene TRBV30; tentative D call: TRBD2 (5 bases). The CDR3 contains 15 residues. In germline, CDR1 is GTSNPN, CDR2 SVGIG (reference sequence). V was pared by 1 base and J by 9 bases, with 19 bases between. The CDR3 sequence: CAWSAGNVRASEQFF. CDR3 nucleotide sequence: TGTGCCTGGAGTGCTGGGAATGTGCGGGCGAGTGAGCAGTTCTTC.

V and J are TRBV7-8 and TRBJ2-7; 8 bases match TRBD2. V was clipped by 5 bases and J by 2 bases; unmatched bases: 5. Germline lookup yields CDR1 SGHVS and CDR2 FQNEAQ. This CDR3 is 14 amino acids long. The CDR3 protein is CASSLSGGPYEQYF. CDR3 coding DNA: TGTGCCAGCAGCCTGAGCGGGGGTCCCTACGAGCAGTACTTC.

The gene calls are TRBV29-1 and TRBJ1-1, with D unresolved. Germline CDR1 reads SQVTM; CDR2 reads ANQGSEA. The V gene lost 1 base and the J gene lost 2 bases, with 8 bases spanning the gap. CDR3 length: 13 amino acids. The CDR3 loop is CSVEAQVNTEAFF. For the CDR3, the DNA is TGCAGCGTTGAAGCTCAGGTAAACACTGAAGCTTTCTTT. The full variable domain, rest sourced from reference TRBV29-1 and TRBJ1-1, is SAVISQKPSRDICQRGTSLTIQCQVDSQVTMMFWYRQQPGQSLTLIATANQGSEATYESGFVIDKFPISRPNLTFSTLTVSNMSPEDSSIYLCSVEAQVNTEAFFGQGTRLTVV.

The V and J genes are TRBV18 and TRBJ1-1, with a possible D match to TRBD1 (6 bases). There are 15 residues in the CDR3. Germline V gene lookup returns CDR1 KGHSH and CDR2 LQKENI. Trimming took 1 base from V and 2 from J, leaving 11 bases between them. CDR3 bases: TGTGCCAGCTCACCACGGCAGGGGCCTAACACTGAAGCTTTCTTT. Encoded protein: CASSPRQGPNTEAFF.

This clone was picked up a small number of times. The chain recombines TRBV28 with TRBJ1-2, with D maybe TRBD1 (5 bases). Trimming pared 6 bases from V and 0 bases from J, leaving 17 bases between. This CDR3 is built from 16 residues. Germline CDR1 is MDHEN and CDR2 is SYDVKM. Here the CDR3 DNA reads TGTGCCAGCAGGCAGGAATGGGGGAGGGCTAACTATGGCTACACCTTC. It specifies CASRQEWGRANYGYTF.

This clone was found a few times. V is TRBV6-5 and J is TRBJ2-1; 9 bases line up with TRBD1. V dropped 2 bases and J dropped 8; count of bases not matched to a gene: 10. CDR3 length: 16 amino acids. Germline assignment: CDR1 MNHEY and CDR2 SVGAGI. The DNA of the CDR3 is TGTGCCAGCAGTTACCATTTTACAGGGGGCCCGGATGAGCAGTTCTTC. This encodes CASSYHFTGGPDEQFF.

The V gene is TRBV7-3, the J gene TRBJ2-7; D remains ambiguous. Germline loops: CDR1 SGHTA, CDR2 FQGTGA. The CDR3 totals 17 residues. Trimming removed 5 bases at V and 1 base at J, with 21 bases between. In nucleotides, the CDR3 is TGTGCCAGCAGCCCCAGAGGTGGCGCGGTTTCGTCCTACGAGCAGTACTTC. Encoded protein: CASSPRGGAVSSYEQYF.

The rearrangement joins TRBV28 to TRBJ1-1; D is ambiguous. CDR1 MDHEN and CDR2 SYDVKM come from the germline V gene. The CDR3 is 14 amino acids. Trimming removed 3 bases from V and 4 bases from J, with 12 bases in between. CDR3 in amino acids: CASSFRGLSTEAFF. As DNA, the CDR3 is TGTGCCAGCAGTTTTCGGGGTCTGAGCACTGAAGCTTTCTTT. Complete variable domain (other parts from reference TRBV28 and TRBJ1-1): DVKVTQSSRYLVKRTGEKVFLECVQDMDHENMFWYRQDPGLGLRLIYFSYDVKMKEKGDIPEGYSVSREKKERFSLILESASTNQTSMYLCASSFRGLSTEAFFGQGTRLTVV.

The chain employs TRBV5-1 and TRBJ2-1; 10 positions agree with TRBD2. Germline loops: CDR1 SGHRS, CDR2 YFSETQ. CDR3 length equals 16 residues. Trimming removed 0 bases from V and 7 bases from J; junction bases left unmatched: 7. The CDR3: CASSLGERGGKNEQFF. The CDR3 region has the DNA TGCGCCAGCAGCTTGGGGGAGCGGGGGGGCAAAAATGAGCAGTTCTTC.